The next 27 T cell receptor beta chains were all read from a single sample in a study of blood T cells in healthy people across ages. A second PCR, run for 7 to 11 cycles, used a sample-barcoded 5' primer plus a J-beta primer mix. MiXCR, run by TCRdb on the 5' RACE reads, gives a single entry per CDR3 protein. This table holds approximately 1.5 million distinct CDR3 sequences, around 35% found once. Source material: blood. Receptor source: a woman aged 30 to 39 in good health.

A few counts support this clonotype. The chain combines TRBV20-1 with TRBJ1-6, with D tentatively TRBD1 (5 bases). The germline V gene encodes CDR1 DFQATT and CDR2 SNEGSKA (reference sequence). The CDR3 contains 14 residues. V gave up 7 bases and J gave up 7 bases, with 17 bases separating them. CDR3 loop: CSVYSGTVNSPLHF. The CDR3 DNA reads as TGCAGTGTTTATTCCGGGACGGTGAATTCACCCCTCCACTTT.

The CDR3 coding sequence is TGTGCCAGCAGTGACGGGACTAGCGGGTCGTTTCTCACCTACGAGCAGTACTTC. Translated, it gives CASSDGTSGSFLTYEQYF. This chain links TRBV6-1 with TRBJ2-4; 12 nucleotides agree with TRBD2. The DNA end is more similar to TRBJ2-7, so the J call may be wrong. The CDR3 has 18 residues. Looked up from germline, CDR1 is MNHNS and CDR2 is SASEGT.

Here the CDR3 DNA reads TGCAGTGCTAGACGGGGGCAGGGTGCCTACGAGCAGTACTTC. This sequence encodes CSARRGQGAYEQYF. This chain uses TRBV20-1 with TRBJ2-7, with D possibly being TRBD1 or TRBD2 (6 bases each). The CDR3 extends over 14 amino acids. The germline V and J ends were trimmed by 2 bases and 2 bases, with 13 bases remaining between them. Germline V gene data show CDR1 as DFQATT and CDR2 as SNEGSKA (reference sequence).

The genes are TRBV5-1 and TRBJ2-1; D remains ambiguous. The V and J ends lost 0 bases and 10 bases respectively, with 17 bases between them. The CDR3 runs 15 residues. In germline, CDR1 is SGHRS, CDR2 YFSETQ. Written as DNA, the CDR3 is TGCGCCAGCAGCTTGGAAGGCGATTTCCCTCGAGAGCAGTTCTTC. Its protein is CASSLEGDFPREQFF.

The chain has TRBV5-1 and TRBJ2-5; tentative D call: TRBD1 (6 bases). V shed 5 bases and J shed 3 bases, with 17 bases lying between them. Germline CDR1 SGHRS, CDR2 YFSETQ. The CDR3 is 15 amino acids. The CDR3 DNA follows: TGCGCCAGCAGTTTCGCCAGGGCAGGGGAAGAGACCCAGTACTTC. Translating gives CASSFARAGEETQYF.

The gene calls are TRBV6-5 and TRBJ2-1, with 8 nucleotides matching TRBD2. This CDR3 contains 15 residues. V lost 3 bases to trimming and J lost 6 bases; unmatched junction nucleotides: 7. Germline V gives CDR1 MNHEY, CDR2 SVGAGI. CDR3 nucleotide sequence: TGTGCCAGCAGTTATCCAGGACTAGCAGCCAATGAGCAGTTCTTC. Its protein is CASSYPGLAANEQFF.

This clonotype was found a few times. The genes are TRBV7-3 and TRBJ2-1; the D is unclear. CDR1 and CDR2 (germline): SGHTA, FQGTGA. The CDR3 contains 13 residues. V was trimmed by 3 bases and J by 5 bases, leaving 8 bases between them. CDR3 nucleotide sequence: TGTGCCAGCAGCTTTAATCAAAACAATGAGCAGTTCTTC. It is translated as CASSFNQNNEQFF.

The V and J genes are TRBV28 and TRBJ2-7, with D perhaps matching TRBD1 or TRBD2 (6 bases each). The CDR3 spans 15 residues. V lost 6 bases and J 2 bases, leaving 17 bases between the germline ends. Germline CDR1 reads MDHEN; CDR2 reads SYDVKM. The CDR3 is CASSRQDRGPYEQYF. DNA for the CDR3: TGTGCCAGCAGCCGACAGGACCGGGGGCCCTACGAGCAGTACTTC. Combining the CDR3 with reference TRBV28 and TRBJ2-7 gives the whole variable domain DVKVTQSSRYLVKRTGEKVFLECVQDMDHENMFWYRQDPGLGLRLIYFSYDVKMKEKGDIPEGYSVSREKKERFSLILESASTNQTSMYLCASSRQDRGPYEQYFGPGTRLTVT.

Ten or more counts support this clonotype. The chain has TRBV20-1 and TRBJ2-1, with a weak D call TRBD2 (5 bases). CDR3 size: 14 residues. Germline V gives CDR1 DFQATT, CDR2 SNEGSKA (reference sequence). With 5 bases removed from V and 9 bases from J, the gap between germline ends came to 20 bases. Written as DNA, the CDR3 is TGCAGTGCTTATACGACTGACGGGGAGAGTGAGCAGTTCTTC. Encoded protein: CSAYTTDGESEQFF.

This clonotype showed up just once. The rearrangement links TRBV28 to TRBJ2-5; D perhaps matches TRBD1 (6 bases). V shed 2 bases and J shed 5 bases, with 21 bases lying between them. The CDR3 has 17 amino acids. CDR1 MDHEN and CDR2 SYDVKM come from the germline V gene. The CDR3 sequence: CASSLRLDRSVGETQYF. The CDR3, as DNA: TGTGCCAGCAGTTTACGGCTGGACAGATCTGTGGGGGAGACCCAGTACTTC.

This chain connects TRBV6-6 to TRBJ1-4, with a tentative D call TRBD1 (6 bases). Germline assignment: CDR1 MNHNY and CDR2 SVGAGI (reference sequence). Trimming cost V 6 bases and J 6 bases, with 23 bases left between them. This CDR3 is built from 17 residues. The CDR3 coding sequence is TGTGCCAGCAGCCGCCTGGGGGGGGCCTTAAGTGATGAAAAACTGTTTTTT. This codes for CASSRLGGALSDEKLFF.

This clonotype has just one count. A much larger clone lies one base from this, so it may be a read error. The CDR3: CSARRVITANEQFF. The CDR3 nucleotides read TGCAGTGCTAGACGGGTGATCACCGCCAATGAGCAGTTCTTC. The chain recombines TRBV20-1 with TRBJ2-1; no clear D gene. The CDR3 consists of 14 residues. From germline, CDR1 is DFQATT and CDR2 SNEGSKA (reference sequence). V was cut by 2 bases and J by 6 bases, with 14 bases left in between.

The chain joins TRBV20-1 to TRBJ2-1; 7 nucleotides line up with TRBD2. The CDR3 totals 13 residues. CDR1 is DFQATT and CDR2 is SNEGSKA in the germline V gene (reference sequence). Trimming cost V 3 bases and J 5 bases; bases outside gene matches: 4. CDR3 bases: TGCAGTGCTAGGCCTAGCGGCCACAATGAGCAGTTCTTC. It translates to CSARPSGHNEQFF.

This clonotype was detected many times. CDR3 bases: TGCGCCAGCAGCCAAGTTGAAGCAGGGAATGAGCAGTTCTTC. Translated, it gives CASSQVEAGNEQFF. The genes are TRBV4-1 and TRBJ2-1; tentatively, D is TRBD1 (5 bases). The CDR3 loop spans 14 amino acids. Germline assignment: CDR1 MGHRA and CDR2 YSYEKL. The V end lost 1 base, the J end lost 7 bases, and 11 bases lay between the germline ends.

The gene calls are TRBV10-3 and TRBJ2-4; 16 bases agree with TRBD2. With V trimmed by 11 bases and J by 13 bases, 26 bases remained unmatched. The CDR3 totals 19 residues. CDR1 is ENHRY, CDR2 SYGVKD, per germline. CDR3 nucleotide sequence: TGTGCCGCTAGAACCGGGACTAGCGGGAGGGCCCTGCCCCCCTACAAGCAGTACTTC. Encoded protein: CAARTGTSGRALPPYKQYF.

Worth noting for this clonotype: A much larger clonotype is one base distant, so this may be a read error. The rearrangement uses TRBV20-1 and TRBJ2-3; D is unclear. The CDR3 has 11 residues. The germline gives CDR1 DFQATT, CDR2 SNEGSKA (reference sequence). CDR3 in amino acids: CSARGLDMQYF. DNA for the CDR3: TGCAGTGCTAGAGGATTAGATATGCAGTATTTT.

In its sample, this clonotype was seen a few times. The rearrangement links TRBV4-1 to TRBJ2-5; possible D gene TRBD1, 6 bases. The CDR3 is 9 amino acids. CDR1 is MGHRA, CDR2 YSYEKL, per germline. V lost 3 bases, J lost 13 bases, and 6 bases lay in between. As DNA, the CDR3 is TGCGCCAGCAGCCAGACAGGGTACTTC. It translates to CASSQTGYF.

This chain's CDR3 is CSALDSFSYNEQFF. CDR3 nucleotides: TGCAGTGCTTTGGACAGCTTCTCCTACAATGAGCAGTTCTTC. The V gene is TRBV20-1, the J gene TRBJ2-1; D perhaps matches TRBD1 (6 bases). The V gene lost 5 bases and the J gene lost 0 bases, with 11 bases spanning the gap. Germline V lookup: CDR1 DFQATT, CDR2 SNEGSKA (reference sequence). There are 14 residues in the CDR3.

The CDR3 DNA is TGTGCCAGCAGCTTGAGGGAGCGACAGACCGGGGAGCTGTTTTTT. This codes for CASSLRERQTGELFF. This chain joins TRBV5-5 and TRBJ2-2, with D possibly being TRBD1 or TRBD2 (5 bases each). V dropped 1 base and J dropped 5 bases, with 12 bases sitting between them. Per germline, CDR1 SGHKS and CDR2 YYEKEE (reference sequence). The CDR3 is 15 residues long. Full variable domain (remainder filled in from reference TRBV5-5 and TRBJ2-2): DAGVTQSPTHLIKTRGQQVTLRCSPISGHKSVSWYQQVLGQGPQFIFQYYEKEERGRGNFPDRFSARQFPNYSSELNVNALLLGDSALYLCASSLRERQTGELFFGEGSRLTVL.

This clonotype has only a few counts. The chain uses TRBV5-1 and TRBJ2-7; 9 bases are a match to TRBD2. This CDR3 is 13 amino acids long. Germline V gene data show CDR1 as SGHRS and CDR2 as YFSETQ. V dropped 5 bases and J dropped 7; count of bases not matched to a gene: 7. The CDR3, as DNA: TGCGCCAGCAGAAATCTAGCGGGATGGGAGCAGTACTTC. The encoded protein is CASRNLAGWEQYF. The full variable domain, with the rest looked up from reference TRBV5-1 and TRBJ2-7, is KAGVTQTPRYLIKTRGQQVTLSCSPISGHRSVSWYQQTPGQGLQFLFEYFSETQRNKGNFPGRFSGRQFSNSRSEMNVSTLELGDSALYLCASRNLAGWEQYFGPGTRLTVT.

This clonotype has a handful of counts. The chain links TRBV4-1 to TRBJ1-2; no clear D. Trimming took 0 bases from V and 8 from J, leaving 16 bases between them. In germline, CDR1 is MGHRA, CDR2 YSYEKL. The CDR3 loop spans 15 amino acids. CDR3 DNA: TGCGCCAGCAGCCAAGACCAATTAGTGGTAGCAGGCTACACCTTC. This codes for CASSQDQLVVAGYTF.

The chain carries TRBV21-1 and TRBJ2-3; TRBD2, as called in the table, went unchecked against the DNA. TRBV21-1 constitutes a pseudogene. This CDR3 spans 17 amino acids. The DNA of the CDR3 is TGTGCCAGCAAAAGGCCGGCTAGCGGGGGGGCCGCAGATACGCAGTATTTT. As protein: CASKRPASGGAADTQYF.

In this sample, this clonotype turned up a few times. V usage is TRBV2 and J usage is TRBJ2-1, with D possibly matching TRBD2 (5 bases). Germline values: CDR1 SNHLY, CDR2 FYNNEI. The length of the CDR3 is 13 residues. V dropped 6 bases and J dropped 10 bases, with 16 bases sitting between them. The CDR3 DNA sequence: TGTGCCAGCAGGCCCAGTGACTCGGGGGAGCAGTTCTTC. Translating gives CASRPSDSGEQFF.

This clonotype was detected a few times. The chain has TRBV6-5 and TRBJ2-3; D not resolved. Trimming cost V 4 bases and J 5 bases, with 10 bases left between them. Looked up from germline, CDR1 is MNHEY and CDR2 is SVGAGI. The CDR3 extends over 13 amino acids. CDR3 sequence (DNA): TGTGCCAGCAGTTCCGGCCGGGTAGATACGCAGTATTTT. The encoded protein is CASSSGRVDTQYF.

CDR3 region: CAISLDRGRDYGYTF. The CDR3 DNA reads TGTGCCATCAGCCTAGACAGGGGGCGCGACTATGGCTACACCTTC. The chain employs TRBV10-3 and TRBJ1-2; 10 positions agree with TRBD1. Germline V gives CDR1 ENHRY, CDR2 SYGVKD. V lost 6 bases to trimming and J lost 3 bases; unmatched junction nucleotides: 7. The CDR3 has 15 residues.

The rearrangement joins TRBV5-1 to TRBJ2-7, with D uncertain. Trimming stripped 5 bases from V and 2 bases from J, with 17 bases between. Germline values: CDR1 SGHRS, CDR2 YFSETQ. This CDR3 comprises 15 residues. CDR3 residues: CASSSRQITTYEQYF. Written as DNA, the CDR3 is TGCGCCAGCAGTTCTCGGCAGATCACAACCTACGAGCAGTACTTC.

The rearrangement joins TRBV7-2 to TRBJ2-1, with a possible D match to TRBD2 (6 bases). This CDR3 is built from 14 residues. Trimming shortened V by 3 bases and J by 8 bases, and 14 bases separated the two germline ends. Per germline, CDR1 SGHTA and CDR2 FQGNSA. DNA of the CDR3: TGTGCCAGCAGCTTGACTAGTAGCTCCTATGAGCAGTTCTTC. This codes for CASSLTSSSYEQFF.